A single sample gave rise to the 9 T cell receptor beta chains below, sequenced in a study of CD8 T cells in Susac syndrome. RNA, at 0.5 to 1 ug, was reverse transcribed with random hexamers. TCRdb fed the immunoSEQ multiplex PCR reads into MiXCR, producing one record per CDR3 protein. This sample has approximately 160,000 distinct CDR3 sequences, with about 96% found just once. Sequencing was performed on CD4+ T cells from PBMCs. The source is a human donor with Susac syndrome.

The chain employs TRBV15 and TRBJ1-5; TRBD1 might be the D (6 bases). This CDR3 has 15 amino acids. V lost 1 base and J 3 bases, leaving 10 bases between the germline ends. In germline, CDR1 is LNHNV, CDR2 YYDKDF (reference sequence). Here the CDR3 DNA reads TGTGCCACCAGCAGAGCCAGGGGTGACAATCAGCCCCAGCATTTT. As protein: CATSRARGDNQPQHF.

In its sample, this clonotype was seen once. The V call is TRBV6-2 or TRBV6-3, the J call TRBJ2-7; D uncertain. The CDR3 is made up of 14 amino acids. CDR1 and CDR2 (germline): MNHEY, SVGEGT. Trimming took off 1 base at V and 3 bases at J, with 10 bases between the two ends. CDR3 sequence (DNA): TGTGCCAGCAGTTACTTAGGCAGCCACTACGAGCAGTACGTC. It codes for CASSYLGSHYEQYV.

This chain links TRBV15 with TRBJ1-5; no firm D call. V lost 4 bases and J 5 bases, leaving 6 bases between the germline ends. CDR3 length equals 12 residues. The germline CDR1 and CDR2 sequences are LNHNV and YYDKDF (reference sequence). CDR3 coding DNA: TGTGCCACCAGCACTACCGATCAGCCCCAGCATTTT. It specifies CATSTTDQPQHF. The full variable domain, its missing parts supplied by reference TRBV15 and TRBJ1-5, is DAMVIQNPRYQVTQFGKPVTLSCSQTLNHNVMYWYQQKSSQAPKLLFHYYDKDFNNEADTPDNFQSRRPNTSFCFLDIRSPGLGDTAMYLCATSTTDQPQHFGDGTRLSIL.

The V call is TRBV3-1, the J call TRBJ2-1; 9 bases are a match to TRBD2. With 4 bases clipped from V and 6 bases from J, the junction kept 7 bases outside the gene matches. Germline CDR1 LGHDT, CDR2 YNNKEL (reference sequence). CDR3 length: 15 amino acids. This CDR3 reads CASSLAGVGGNEQFF. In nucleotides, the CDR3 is TGTGCCAGCAGCCTAGCGGGAGTAGGAGGCAATGAGCAGTTCTTC.

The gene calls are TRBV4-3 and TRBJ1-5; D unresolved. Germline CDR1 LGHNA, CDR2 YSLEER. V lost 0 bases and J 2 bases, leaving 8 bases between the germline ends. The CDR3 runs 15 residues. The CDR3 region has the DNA TGCGCCAGCAGCCAAGAGGGTGTCGGCAATCAGCCCCAGCATTTT. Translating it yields CASSQEGVGNQPQHF.

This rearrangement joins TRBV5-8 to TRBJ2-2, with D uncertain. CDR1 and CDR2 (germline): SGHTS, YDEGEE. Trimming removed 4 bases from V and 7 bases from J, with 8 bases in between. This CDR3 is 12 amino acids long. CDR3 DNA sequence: TGTGCCAGCAGCCGAACATTCGGGGAGCTGTTTTTT. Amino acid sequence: CASSRTFGELFF. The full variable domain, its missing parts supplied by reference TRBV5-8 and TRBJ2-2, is EAGVTQSPTHLIKTRGQQATLRCSPISGHTSVYWYQQALGLGLQFLLWYDEGEERNRGNFPPRFSGRQFPNYSSELNVNALELEDSALYLCASSRTFGELFFGEGSRLTVL.

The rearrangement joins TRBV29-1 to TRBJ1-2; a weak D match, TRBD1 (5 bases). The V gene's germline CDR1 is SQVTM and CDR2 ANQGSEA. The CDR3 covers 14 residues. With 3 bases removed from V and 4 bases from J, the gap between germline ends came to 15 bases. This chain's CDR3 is CSVDGPGPGYGYTF. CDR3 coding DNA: TGCAGCGTTGACGGCCCGGGACCCGGCTATGGCTACACCTTC.

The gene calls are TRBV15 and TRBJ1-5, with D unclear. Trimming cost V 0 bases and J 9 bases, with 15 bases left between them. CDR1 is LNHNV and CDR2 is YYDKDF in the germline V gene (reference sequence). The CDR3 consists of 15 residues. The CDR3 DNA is TGTGCCACCAGCAGAGATTCGAGGTACCCACGGCCCCAGCATTTT. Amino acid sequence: CATSRDSRYPRPQHF.

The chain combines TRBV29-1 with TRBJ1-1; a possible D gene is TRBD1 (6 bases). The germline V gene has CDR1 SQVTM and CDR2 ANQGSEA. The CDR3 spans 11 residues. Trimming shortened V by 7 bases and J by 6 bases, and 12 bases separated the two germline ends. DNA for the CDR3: TGCAGCGGCAGGGGTTCTGCTGAAGCTTTCTTT. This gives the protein CSGRGSAEAFF.